This T cell receptor beta chain was observed in a study of blood T cell repertoires in COVID-19. Study information: Nucleic acid was either cDNA or gDNA, and it came from T cells, B-cell-depleted T cells, or PBMCs.

The CDR3 is 14 amino acids. The germline V gene has CDR1 SGHTA and CDR2 FQGNSA. Trimming took 5 bases from V and 2 from J, leaving 12 bases between them. Only in-frame clones appear in the TCRdb table, and some are missing; sequencing was by immunoSEQ multiplex PCR. Seen here are about 210,000 clones, more than 70% observed once, and the top ten hold 8.2%. The sequence was collected from a woman aged 50 to 60 with acute or convalescent COVID-19. The sample comprised peripheral blood. The chain couples TRBV7-2 to TRBJ1-2; D might be TRBD1 (5 bases). The CDR3 DNA follows: TGTGCCAGCAGCGCCAAAACAGGAAACTATGGCTACACCTTC. This gives the protein CASSAKTGNYGYTF.